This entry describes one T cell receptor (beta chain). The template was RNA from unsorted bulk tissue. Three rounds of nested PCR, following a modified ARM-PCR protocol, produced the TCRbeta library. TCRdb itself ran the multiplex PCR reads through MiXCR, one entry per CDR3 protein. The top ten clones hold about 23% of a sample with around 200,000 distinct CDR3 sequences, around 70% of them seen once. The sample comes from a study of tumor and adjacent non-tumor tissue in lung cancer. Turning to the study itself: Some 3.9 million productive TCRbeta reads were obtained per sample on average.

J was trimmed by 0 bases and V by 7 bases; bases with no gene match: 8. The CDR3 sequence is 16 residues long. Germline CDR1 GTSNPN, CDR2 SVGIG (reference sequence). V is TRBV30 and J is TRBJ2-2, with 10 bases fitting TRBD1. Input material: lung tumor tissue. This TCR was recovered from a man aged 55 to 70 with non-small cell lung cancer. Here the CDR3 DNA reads TGTGCCTTTCTACAGGGACAGGGGACGAACACCGGGGAGCTGTTTTTT. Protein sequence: CAFLQGQGTNTGELFF.